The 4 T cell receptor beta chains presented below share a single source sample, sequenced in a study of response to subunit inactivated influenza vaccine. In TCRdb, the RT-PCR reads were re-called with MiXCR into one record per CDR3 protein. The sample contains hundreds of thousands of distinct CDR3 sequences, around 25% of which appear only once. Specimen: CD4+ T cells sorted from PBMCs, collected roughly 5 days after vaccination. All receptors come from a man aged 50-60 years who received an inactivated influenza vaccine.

The DNA for the CDR3 is TGTGCCATCAGTCTAGCGGGAGCCTCCTACGAGCAGTACTTC. Translated, it gives CAISLAGASYEQYF. V is TRBV10-3 and J is TRBJ2-7, with 10 bases fitting TRBD2. The CDR3 loop spans 14 amino acids. Germline V gives CDR1 ENHRY, CDR2 SYGVKD. Unmatched junction bases numbered 1, after V lost 5 bases and J lost 0 bases.

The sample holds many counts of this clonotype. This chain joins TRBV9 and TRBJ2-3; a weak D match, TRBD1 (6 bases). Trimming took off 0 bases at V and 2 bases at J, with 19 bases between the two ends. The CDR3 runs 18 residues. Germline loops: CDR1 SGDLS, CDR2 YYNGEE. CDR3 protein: CASSVARGGGHFTDTQYF. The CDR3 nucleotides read TGTGCCAGCAGCGTAGCACGGGGTGGGGGACACTTCACAGATACGCAGTATTTT.

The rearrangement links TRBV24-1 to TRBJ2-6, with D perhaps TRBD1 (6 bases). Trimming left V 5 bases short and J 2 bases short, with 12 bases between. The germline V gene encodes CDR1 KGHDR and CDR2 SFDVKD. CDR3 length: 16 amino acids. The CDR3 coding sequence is TGTGCCACCAGTGCCAGGGGCGCTCCTGGGGCCAACGTCCTGACTTTC. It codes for CATSARGAPGANVLTF.

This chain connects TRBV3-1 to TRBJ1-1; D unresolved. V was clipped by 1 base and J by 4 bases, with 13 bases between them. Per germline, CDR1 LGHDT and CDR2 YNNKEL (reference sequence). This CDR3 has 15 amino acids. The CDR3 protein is CASSQVAIRGTEAFF. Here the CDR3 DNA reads TGTGCCAGCAGCCAAGTAGCCATCCGGGGCACTGAAGCTTTCTTT.